This passage covers 17 T cell receptor beta chains from one sample sequenced in a study of cytomegalovirus exposure and HLA in healthy donors. 13 Jbeta primers and 60 Vbeta primers were used for the PCR. Generated by immunoSEQ multiplex PCR, the TCRdb table keeps only in-frame clones and is missing some. This sample has 270,000 or so clones, with about nine tenths found just once. Specimen: PBMCs. The receptor source for this set is a girl aged 2-15 years in good health and CMV-seronegative.

The chain is built from TRBV5-4 and TRBJ2-5; TRBD2 aligns across 10 bases. V lost 0 bases, J lost 1 base, and 3 bases stayed unmatched. This CDR3 comprises 16 residues. Per germline, CDR1 SGHNT and CDR2 YYREEE (reference sequence). CDR3 nucleotide sequence: TGTGCCAGCAGCTTGGTGCCTAGCGGGGGCCAAGAGACCCAGTACTTC. This gives the protein CASSLVPSGGQETQYF.

This chain links TRBV5-1 with TRBJ2-7, with TRBD1 as a possible D gene (5 bases). CDR3 length: 12 residues. The V gene's germline CDR1 is SGHRS and CDR2 YFSETQ. V was shortened by 5 bases and J by 5 bases, with 11 bases between the two germline ends. Here the CDR3 DNA reads TGCGCCAGCAGTTCCCAGGGCCACGAGCAGTACTTC. Amino acid sequence: CASSSQGHEQYF.

The rearrangement joins TRBV9 to TRBJ2-4; no definite D call. The CDR3 is made up of 15 amino acids. V was cut by 0 bases and J by 2 bases, with 9 bases left in between. Per germline, CDR1 SGDLS and CDR2 YYNGEE. The CDR3 protein is CASSVEAVPKNIQYF. The CDR3, as DNA: TGTGCCAGCAGCGTAGAGGCGGTTCCCAAAAACATTCAGTACTTC.

Details on this clone: One end of the junction does not line up with germline, which may come from a read error. The V and J genes are TRBV7-9 and TRBJ1-5, with TRBD1 as a possible D gene (6 bases). CDR1 and CDR2 from the germline V gene are SEHNR and FQNEAQ (reference sequence). This CDR3 region has 15 residues. The DNA of the CDR3 is TGTTCCAGCAGCTTAGGTACAGGGTCAGAGCAGCCCCAGCATTTT. This codes for CSSSLGTGSEQPQHF. The complete variable domain, with remaining parts taken from reference TRBV7-9 and TRBJ1-5, reads DTGVSQNPRHKITKRGQNVTFRCDPISEHNRLYWYRQTLGQGPEFLTYFQNEAQLEKSRLLSDRFSAERPKGSFSTLEIQRTEQGDSAMYLCSSSLGTGSEQPQHFGDGTRLSIL.

The chain couples TRBV14 to TRBJ2-7, with D tentatively TRBD1 (5 bases). Germline assignment: CDR1 SGHDN and CDR2 FVKESK. Trimming removed 6 bases at V and 1 base at J, with 10 bases between. The CDR3 consists of 13 residues. The CDR3 sequence: CASRKQGSYEQYF. The DNA for the CDR3 is TGTGCCAGCAGAAAGCAGGGTTCCTACGAGCAGTACTTC. The whole variable domain, remainder taken from reference TRBV14 and TRBJ2-7, is EAGVTQFPSHSVIEKGQTVTLRCDPISGHDNLYWYRRVMGKEIKFLLHFVKESKQDESGMPNNRFLAERTGGTYSTLKVQPAELEDSGVYFCASRKQGSYEQYFGPGTRLTVT.

The chain uses TRBV11-1 and TRBJ1-1, with D possibly TRBD1 on 5 matching bases. The germline CDR1 and CDR2 sequences are SGHAT and FQDESV (reference sequence). V was cut by 7 bases and J by 1 base, with 13 bases left in between. The CDR3 is 14 amino acids. In nucleotides, the CDR3 is TGTGCCAGCATCGGGGGAGTTGAGAACACTGAAGCTTTCTTT. It is translated as CASIGGVENTEAFF.

V usage is TRBV13 and J usage is TRBJ2-1; 10 bases fit TRBD2. The CDR3 contains 16 residues. V lost 0 bases, J lost 16 bases, and 15 bases stayed unmatched. CDR1 and CDR2 from the germline V gene are PRHDT and FYEKMQ (reference sequence). The DNA for the CDR3 is TGTGCCAGCAGCTTAGGCCTAGCGGGAGTTGCGGCCCCAAATTTCTTC. It translates to CASSLGLAGVAAPNFF. The whole variable domain, remainder taken from reference TRBV13 and TRBJ2-1, is AAGVIQSPRHLIKEKRETATLKCYPIPRHDTVYWYQQGPGQDPQFLISFYEKMQSDKGSIPDRFSAQQFSDYHSELNMSSLELGDSALYFCASSLGLAGVAAPNFFGPGTRLTVL.

This rearrangement joins TRBV5-1 to TRBJ2-7; 7 bases agree with TRBD2. Per the germline V gene, CDR1 is SGHRS and CDR2 is YFSETQ. The CDR3 contains 15 residues. V dropped 0 bases and J dropped 2; count of bases not matched to a gene: 5. CDR3 DNA sequence: TGCGCCAGCAGCTTGGAGGGAGGGGCTACCTACGAGCAGTACTTC. Translating gives CASSLEGGATYEQYF.

The rearrangement joins TRBV27 to TRBJ1-1; no definite D call. Trimming removed 3 bases from V and 1 base from J, with 6 bases in between. Germline CDR1 reads MNHEY; CDR2 reads SMNVEV (reference sequence). The CDR3 totals 13 residues. In nucleotides, the CDR3 is TGTGCCAGCAGTTTTAACAGGAACACTGAAGCTTTCTTT. This gives the protein CASSFNRNTEAFF.

The table lists this clone with a few counts. This chain links TRBV6-5 with TRBJ2-7, with D tentatively TRBD2 (7 bases). The CDR3 consists of 14 residues. Trimming pared 3 bases from V and 5 bases from J, leaving 14 bases between. The germline gives CDR1 MNHEY, CDR2 SVGAGI. The CDR3 protein is CASSYRPGGHEQYF. CDR3 DNA sequence: TGTGCCAGCAGTTATAGGCCGGGGGGCCACGAGCAGTACTTC.

The rearrangement links TRBV19 to TRBJ1-5; D call uncertain. CDR1 is LNHDA, CDR2 SQIVND, per germline (reference sequence). The ends were cut back, 6 bases at V and 5 bases at J, with 8 bases in the middle. The CDR3 has 12 residues. CDR3 in DNA: TGTGCCAGTAGAACGGAGGATCAGCCCCAGCATTTT. This translates into CASRTEDQPQHF.

The chain is built from TRBV7-8 and TRBJ2-7; D is unclear. V lost 0 bases to trimming and J lost 2 bases, with 11 bases between them. The length of the CDR3 is 15 residues. CDR1 and CDR2 (germline): SGHVS, FQNEAQ. The CDR3 DNA sequence: TGTGCCAGCAGCTTAGCTATCTATCCTACCTACGAGCAGTACTTC. Translation gives CASSLAIYPTYEQYF.

The genes are TRBV29-1 and TRBJ1-5; D not certain. Germline CDR1 SQVTM, CDR2 ANQGSEA. CDR3 length equals 12 residues. Trimming pared 4 bases from V and 0 bases from J, leaving 4 bases between. The DNA for the CDR3 is TGCAGCGTTGGAGGTAGCAATCAGCCCCAGCATTTT. Its protein is CSVGGSNQPQHF.

J is TRBJ2-7 and V is TRBV7-8; the D is unclear. The CDR3 is 11 residues long. Germline V gives CDR1 SGHVS, CDR2 FQNEAQ. V gave up 6 bases and J gave up 3 bases, with 6 bases separating them. In nucleotides, the CDR3 is TGTGCCAGCAGTAACGGCTACGAGCAGTACTTC. This codes for CASSNGYEQYF.

J is TRBJ2-1 and V is TRBV2, with D perhaps matching TRBD2 (6 bases). This CDR3 is 16 amino acids long. The germline CDR1 and CDR2 sequences are SNHLY and FYNNEI. V lost 3 bases to trimming and J lost 3 bases, with 15 bases between them. The CDR3 sequence: CASSDRTSRFYNEQFF. CDR3 coding DNA: TGTGCCAGCAGTGACAGAACTAGCCGCTTCTACAATGAGCAGTTCTTC.

The chain has TRBV19 and TRBJ2-1; possible D gene TRBD2, 5 bases. The germline V and J ends were trimmed by 11 bases and 5 bases, with 13 bases remaining between them. This CDR3 has 12 residues. The germline gives CDR1 LNHDA, CDR2 SQIVND (reference sequence). CDR3 bases: TGTGCCTCCGGGGAAGGGAACAATGAGCAGTTCTTC. It specifies CASGEGNNEQFF.

The rearrangement joins TRBV19 to TRBJ2-7; TRBD2 matches 10 bases. Per germline, CDR1 LNHDA and CDR2 SQIVND (reference sequence). V lost 4 bases and J lost 3; bases outside the gene matches: 3. The CDR3 loop spans 14 amino acids. In DNA, the CDR3 is TGTGCCAGTAGTACCTTAGCGGGAGGCTACGAGCAGTACTTC. Translating gives CASSTLAGGYEQYF.